These 20 T cell receptor beta chains originate from one sample sequenced in a study of T cells in Graves' hyperthyroidism and ophthalmopathy. The source material, RNA transcripts, was used to amplify TCR beta CDR3 regions. Carried out on the TCR CDR3, a first-round RT-PCR used the HTBI primer set. TCRdb itself ran the multiplex PCR reads through MiXCR, one entry per CDR3 protein. The sample lists around 400,000 distinct CDR3 sequences; 13% to 15% were seen once. Sequenced input: blood. The receptors derive from a woman in her sixties or seventies with Graves' ophthalmopathy.

This clonotype came up many times. CDR3 region: CSATRDRANEQYF. The CDR3 DNA reads TGCAGTGCTACCCGGGACAGGGCCAACGAGCAGTACTTC. V and J are TRBV20-1 and TRBJ2-7; 9 bases fit TRBD1. V lost 4 bases to trimming and J lost 5 bases; unmatched junction nucleotides: 6. The CDR3 extends over 13 amino acids. CDR1 and CDR2 (germline): DFQATT, SNEGSKA (reference sequence).

This clonotype appeared many times. This sequence joins TRBV5-5 and TRBJ2-1, with 7 bases identical to TRBD2. Trimming cost V 4 bases and J 0 bases; bases outside gene matches: 7. Per the germline V gene, CDR1 is SGHKS and CDR2 is YYEKEE (reference sequence). The CDR3 has 16 amino acids. The CDR3 sequence: CASSRASGISYNEQFF. CDR3 DNA sequence: TGTGCCAGCAGCCGAGCGAGCGGGATCTCCTACAATGAGCAGTTCTTC. The full variable domain, rest sourced from reference TRBV5-5 and TRBJ2-1, is DAGVTQSPTHLIKTRGQQVTLRCSPISGHKSVSWYQQVLGQGPQFIFQYYEKEERGRGNFPDRFSARQFPNYSSELNVNALLLGDSALYLCASSRASGISYNEQFFGPGTRLTVL.

The sample holds many counts of this clonotype. The chain links TRBV18 to TRBJ1-1, with D maybe TRBD1 (6 bases). V dropped 1 base and J dropped 2 bases, with 8 bases sitting between them. The CDR3 length is 14 residues. Germline CDR1 is KGHSH and CDR2 is LQKENI. The CDR3 here is CASSPQQGNTEAFF. CDR3 in DNA: TGTGCCAGCTCACCACAACAGGGTAACACTGAAGCTTTCTTT. Full variable domain (missing parts from reference TRBV18 and TRBJ1-1): NAGVMQNPRHLVRRRGQEARLRCSPMKGHSHVYWYRQLPEEGLKFMVYLQKENIIDESGMPKERFSAEFPKEGPSILRIQQVVRGDSAAYFCASSPQQGNTEAFFGQGTRLTVV.

The chain joins TRBV19 to TRBJ2-1, with 7 positions matching TRBD2. V shed 7 bases, J shed 8 bases, and the junction held 11 bases outside the gene matches. This CDR3 is built from 14 residues. The germline V gene encodes CDR1 LNHDA and CDR2 SQIVND (reference sequence). Here the CDR3 DNA reads TGTGCCAGTACCCGGGGGGAGGCGGGAGATGAGCAGTTCTTC. It codes for CASTRGEAGDEQFF.

This clonotype appeared many times. The V and J genes are TRBV20-1 and TRBJ2-3, with 8 nucleotides matching TRBD1. Germline V gives CDR1 DFQATT, CDR2 SNEGSKA (reference sequence). V shed 6 bases, J shed 7 bases, and the junction held 9 bases outside the gene matches. The CDR3 totals 13 residues. The CDR3 here is CSAARQGWNTQYF. The DNA of the CDR3 is TGCAGTGCCGCCAGACAGGGGTGGAATACGCAGTATTTT.

V and J are TRBV20-1 and TRBJ2-3, with 14 bases aligning to TRBD2. The V and J ends lost 5 bases and 7 bases, in that order; junction bases with no gene match: 8. CDR3 length: 15 amino acids. Germline V gene lookup returns CDR1 DFQATT and CDR2 SNEGSKA (reference sequence). The CDR3 DNA follows: TGCAGTGCTCTCTCGGGACTAGCGGGAGTTTATACGCAGTATTTT. Protein sequence: CSALSGLAGVYTQYF.

This clonotype was recorded at least ten times. The rearrangement links TRBV20-1 to TRBJ2-7; 9 positions match TRBD1. The CDR3 is made up of 15 amino acids. CDR1 and CDR2 from the germline V gene are DFQATT and SNEGSKA (reference sequence). The V and J ends lost 0 bases and 2 bases, in that order; junction bases with no gene match: 5. The CDR3 spells CSARDRDREAYEQYF. The CDR3 region has the DNA TGCAGTGCTAGAGATCGGGACAGGGAGGCCTACGAGCAGTACTTC.

The V and J genes are TRBV18 and TRBJ2-2; D perhaps matches TRBD1 (5 bases). The V gene lost 5 bases and the J gene lost 6 bases, with 13 bases spanning the gap. This CDR3 has 14 amino acids. Germline V CDR1 and CDR2: KGHSH, LQKENI. DNA for the CDR3: TGTGCCAGCTCATACCAGCAGGGCCCCGGGGAGCTGTTTTTT. Protein: CASSYQQGPGELFF.

This clonotype was detected ten times or more. The rearrangement links TRBV30 to TRBJ1-1; 7 bases are shared with TRBD1. The CDR3 contains 14 residues. In germline, CDR1 is GTSNPN, CDR2 SVGIG (reference sequence). The V segment lost 7 bases and the J segment 6 bases; nucleotides outside the gene matches: 14. This CDR3 is CASDREGLIAEAFF. The CDR3 region has the DNA TGTGCCTCCGACAGGGAGGGCCTAATAGCTGAAGCTTTCTTT.

This clonotype was observed at least ten times. This chain uses TRBV2 with TRBJ2-1, with 10 bases aligning to TRBD2. The V segment lost 6 bases and the J segment 9 bases; nucleotides outside the gene matches: 14. The germline CDR1 and CDR2 sequences are SNHLY and FYNNEI. The length of the CDR3 is 16 residues. The chain's CDR3 is CASSARGASGSVEQFF. The DNA for the CDR3 is TGTGCCAGCAGCGCCCGCGGAGCTAGCGGGAGTGTTGAGCAGTTCTTC.

V usage is TRBV12-3 or TRBV12-4 and J usage is TRBJ2-6, with TRBD1 matching over 11 bases. The CDR3 is made up of 17 amino acids. V gave up 3 bases and J gave up 5 bases; unmatched junction bases: 6. The CDR3 DNA reads TGTGCCAGCAGTTTGGGGACAGGGGGAGGCTGGGCCAACGTCCTGACTTTC. It encodes CASSLGTGGGWANVLTF.

DNA of the CDR3: TGTGCCAGCTCCCTGAGGTTTAGGTTCCGACCCTCAGCGGGAGGGCCGGAAGGAGAGACCCAGTACTTC. This translates into CASSLRFRFRPSAGGPEGETQYF. The V gene is TRBV12-3 or TRBV12-4, the J gene TRBJ2-5; 10 nucleotides line up with TRBD2. The CDR3 spans 23 residues. J gave up 4 bases and V 8 bases, and 34 bases lay outside the gene matches.

The rearrangement links TRBV28 to TRBJ2-3; TRBD2 matches 7 bases. V lost 9 bases, J lost 2 bases, and 14 bases stayed unmatched. Germline lookup yields CDR1 MDHEN and CDR2 SYDVKM. This CDR3 region has 16 residues. The CDR3 protein is CASPPPGLYFTDTQYF. DNA for the CDR3: TGTGCCAGTCCCCCCCCGGGACTATACTTCACAGATACGCAGTATTTT.

As concerns this clonotype: This may come from a read error, since a much larger clone is one base off. This chain links TRBV20-1 with TRBJ2-7; D is ambiguous. CDR1 is DFQATT and CDR2 is SNEGSKA in the germline V gene (reference sequence). The CDR3 has 13 amino acids. With 3 bases removed from V and 5 bases from J, the gap between germline ends came to 14 bases. CDR3 residues: CSARGRSLHEQYF. CDR3 DNA: TGCAGTGCTAGGGGAAGAAGTCTCCACGAGCAGTACTTC.

The chain joins TRBV18 to TRBJ2-7; maybe TRBD2 (7 bases). Germline CDR1 and CDR2: KGHSH and LQKENI. The CDR3 is 14 amino acids. V lost 3 bases and J 4 bases, leaving 13 bases between the germline ends. CDR3 protein: CASSPRGAGYEQYF. The CDR3 DNA is TGTGCCAGCTCACCCCGGGGGGCGGGTTACGAGCAGTACTTC.

This clonotype was counted at least ten times. The chain couples TRBV2 to TRBJ2-3, with 9 bases lining up with TRBD2. The CDR3 spans 16 residues. Germline CDR1 SNHLY, CDR2 FYNNEI. The ends lost 2 bases at V and 4 bases at J; junction bases unmatched: 7. CDR3 residues: CASSEYGGRAPDTQYF. In DNA form, the CDR3 reads TGTGCCAGCAGTGAATACGGCGGGAGGGCACCAGATACGCAGTATTTT.

A word on this clonotype: A much bigger clone sits one base away, suggesting this may be a read error. V is TRBV6-1 and J is TRBJ2-7, with D uncertain. Germline V lookup: CDR1 MNHNS, CDR2 SASEGT. The CDR3 spans 15 residues. The chain's CDR3 is CASSDLTLNTYGQYF. CDR3 nucleotide sequence: TGTGCCAGCAGTGACTTGACTCTCAATACCTACGGGCAGTACTTC.

In its sample, this clonotype was seen many times. The chain is built from TRBV7-9 and TRBJ2-2, with 8 bases aligning to TRBD1. Germline loops: CDR1 SEHNR, CDR2 FQNEAQ (reference sequence). This CDR3 is 16 amino acids long. V was clipped by 5 bases and J by 4 bases; unmatched bases: 9. CDR3 DNA sequence: TGTGCCAGCAGCCCCATGAGCAGGGGGCTCACCGGGGAGCTGTTTTTT. Translated: CASSPMSRGLTGELFF.

This clonotype was seen ten or more times. The V gene is TRBV12-3 or TRBV12-4, the J gene TRBJ2-4; 10 positions match TRBD2. V shed 3 bases, J shed 3 bases, and the junction held 11 bases outside the gene matches. The CDR3 is made up of 18 amino acids. In DNA form, the CDR3 reads TGTGCCAGCAGTTTGAGGGTCTCTAGCGGGAGAGGCAAAAACATTCAGTACTTC. This gives the protein CASSLRVSSGRGKNIQYF.

This clonotype was picked up many times. The chain combines TRBV28 with TRBJ2-5, with D possibly matching TRBD1 (6 bases). The CDR3 is made up of 15 amino acids. V lost 6 bases and J 7 bases, leaving 21 bases between the germline ends. CDR1 and CDR2 (germline): MDHEN, SYDVKM. The CDR3 DNA is TGTGCCAGCAGAAATCAGGGGCACGCCCTATGGACCCAGTACTTC. Protein: CASRNQGHALWTQYF.